The 20 T cell receptor beta chains presented below share a single source sample, sequenced in a study of cytomegalovirus exposure and HLA in healthy donors. 13 Jbeta primers and 60 Vbeta primers were used for the PCR. TCRdb's copy holds only in-frame clones and misses some; the assay was immunoSEQ multiplex PCR. The top ten hold approximately 9.1% of the sample, which has 130,000 or so clones, around 75% seen once. The sample comprised PBMCs. The receptor source for this set is a woman aged 45-60 years in good health and CMV-seropositive.

This chain joins TRBV2 and TRBJ1-1; perhaps TRBD1 as D (6 bases). Per the germline V gene, CDR1 is SNHLY and CDR2 is FYNNEI. The CDR3 length is 13 residues. Trimming cost V 8 bases and J 5 bases, with 15 bases left between them. CDR3 region: CASRYQGWTEAFF. DNA of the CDR3: TGTGCCAGCCGGTACCAGGGGTGGACTGAAGCTTTCTTT. Together with reference TRBV2 and TRBJ1-1, the CDR3 gives the full variable domain: EPEVTQTPSHQVTQMGQEVILRCVPISNHLYFYWYRQILGQKVEFLVSFYNNEISEKSEIFDDQFSVERPDGSNFTLKIRSTKLEDSAMYFCASRYQGWTEAFFGQGTRLTVV.

J is TRBJ2-7 and V is TRBV5-1, with D possibly matching TRBD1 (7 bases). This CDR3 is built from 15 residues. In germline, CDR1 is SGHRS, CDR2 YFSETQ. Trimming shortened V by 0 bases and J by 4 bases, and 14 bases separated the two germline ends. This CDR3 reads CASSLAQAGGYEQYF. The CDR3, as DNA: TGCGCCAGCAGCTTGGCTCAGGCAGGGGGGTACGAGCAGTACTTC.

The chain employs TRBV7-9 and TRBJ2-1, with 9 bases that match TRBD2. V shed 10 bases and J 2 bases; nucleotides not matched to a gene: 3. The CDR3 sequence is 13 residues long. CDR1 is SEHNR, CDR2 FQNEAQ, per germline (reference sequence). The CDR3 DNA reads as TGTGCCACAGGCGGGGGGGCCTACAATGAGCAGTTCTTC. Its protein product is CATGGGAYNEQFF. Looking up the rest from reference TRBV7-9 and TRBJ2-1 gives the full variable domain: DTGVSQNPRHKITKRGQNVTFRCDPISEHNRLYWYRQTLGQGPEFLTYFQNEAQLEKSRLLSDRFSAERPKGSFSTLEIQRTEQGDSAMYLCATGGGAYNEQFFGPGTRLTVL.

The genes are TRBV20-1 and TRBJ1-6; D is uncertain. Trimming removed 5 bases at V and 14 bases at J, with 13 bases between. Germline V lookup: CDR1 DFQATT, CDR2 SNEGSKA (reference sequence). The CDR3 extends over 11 amino acids. The CDR3 region is CSAGRIGALHF. In DNA form, the CDR3 reads TGCAGTGCTGGGAGGATTGGGGCCCTCCACTTT.

This clone was detected only a few times. This chain joins TRBV19 and TRBJ2-1, with 10 bases identical to TRBD1. CDR3 length: 15 amino acids. CDR1 and CDR2 (germline): LNHDA, SQIVND (reference sequence). J lost 6 bases, V lost 4 bases, and 6 bases had no gene match. In DNA form, the CDR3 reads TGTGCCAGTAGTACGACAGGGGGCTTCGGCAATGAGCAGTTCTTC. Residues: CASSTTGGFGNEQFF. Supplemented by reference TRBV19 and TRBJ2-1, the full variable domain reads DGGITQSPKYLFRKEGQNVTLSCEQNLNHDAMYWYRQDPGQGLRLIYYSQIVNDFQKGDIAEGYSVSREKKESFPLTVTSAQKNPTAFYLCASSTTGGFGNEQFFGPGTRLTVL.

The chain uses TRBV7-9 and TRBJ2-2; D gene uncertain. Germline loops: CDR1 SEHNR, CDR2 FQNEAQ (reference sequence). The CDR3 consists of 12 residues. Deletions cut 5 bases from V and 5 bases from J, with 6 bases between. CDR3 coding DNA: TGTGCCAGCAGCCCAGGAACCGGGGAGCTGTTTTTT. Its translation is CASSPGTGELFF.

The chain couples TRBV4-3 to TRBJ1-4; perhaps TRBD1 as D (5 bases). Per germline, CDR1 LGHNA and CDR2 YSLEER. This CDR3 spans 14 amino acids. With 3 bases removed from V and 8 bases from J, the gap between germline ends came to 13 bases. The DNA of the CDR3 is TGCGCCAGCAGCCAGGGCGGGACCGGGGAAAAACTGTTTTTT. Translating it yields CASSQGGTGEKLFF.

This clone occurred a few times. Other DNA sequences of this sample code for an identical CDR3. The gene calls are TRBV7-3 and TRBJ1-1; TRBD1 is a possible D gene (6 bases). V was shortened by 4 bases and J by 3 bases, with 12 bases between the two germline ends. Germline assignment: CDR1 SGHTA and CDR2 FQGTGA. This CDR3 has 14 amino acids. This chain's CDR3 is CASSSQGGDTEAFF. The CDR3 DNA follows: TGTGCCAGCAGCTCACAGGGAGGGGACACTGAAGCTTTCTTT.

The CDR3 DNA reads as TGCGCCAGCAGCCCGGGGGTCTCTTCTAACTATGGCTACACCTTC. Amino acid sequence: CASSPGVSSNYGYTF. V and J are TRBV4-3 and TRBJ1-2; tentative D call: TRBD1 (5 bases). This CDR3 comprises 15 residues. Deletions cut 4 bases from V and 0 bases from J, with 12 bases between. Germline V CDR1 and CDR2: LGHNA, YSLEER.

V gene TRBV7-2 combines with J gene TRBJ1-2; 11 bases align to TRBD1. Germline CDR1 reads SGHTA; CDR2 reads FQGNSA. The CDR3 loop spans 14 amino acids. The junction had 5 bases not matched to a gene; V was cut back by 7 bases and J by 4 bases. CDR3 residues: CASTPGTGGYGYTF. The CDR3 DNA follows: TGTGCCAGCACGCCAGGGACAGGGGGCTATGGCTACACCTTC.

The chain employs TRBV7-3 and TRBJ2-1, with 13 bases aligning to TRBD2. The germline V gene encodes CDR1 SGHTA and CDR2 FQGTGA. This CDR3 spans 14 amino acids. Trimming removed 2 bases from V and 8 bases from J; junction bases left unmatched: 0. The CDR3 loop reads CASSLGLAGDEQFF. CDR3 in DNA: TGTGCCAGCAGCTTAGGACTAGCGGGAGATGAGCAGTTCTTC.

The gene calls are TRBV7-9 and TRBJ2-5; 7 bases match TRBD1. Germline CDR1 reads SEHNR; CDR2 reads FQNEAQ (reference sequence). Germline trimming cut 1 base from V and 4 bases from J; bases unmatched to any gene: 9. This CDR3 comprises 16 residues. Here the CDR3 DNA reads TGTGCCAGCAGCTTAGTTCGACAGGGATGGGGAGAGACCCAGTACTTC. This translates into CASSLVRQGWGETQYF.

The chain employs TRBV2 and TRBJ2-1; weak D call: TRBD1 (6 bases). The V gene's germline CDR1 is SNHLY and CDR2 FYNNEI. Trimming pared 6 bases from V and 0 bases from J, leaving 12 bases between. There are 15 residues in the CDR3. CDR3 residues: CASRLQGISYNEQFF. CDR3 nucleotide sequence: TGTGCCAGCAGATTGCAGGGGATCTCCTACAATGAGCAGTTCTTC.

The chain is built from TRBV5-6 and TRBJ1-2; 7 bases align to TRBD1. Unmatched junction bases numbered 13, after V lost 7 bases and J lost 4 bases. The CDR3 sequence is 15 residues long. Germline V CDR1 and CDR2: SGHDT, YYEEEE. The CDR3 DNA sequence: TGTGCCAGCCGACGGGGACAGATAAGTTCCTATGGCTACACCTTC. Translation: CASRRGQISSYGYTF.

The chain links TRBV28 to TRBJ2-3; 11 nucleotides align to TRBD2. The germline V gene encodes CDR1 MDHEN and CDR2 SYDVKM. The CDR3 extends over 15 amino acids. V lost 7 bases to trimming and J lost 5 bases; unmatched junction nucleotides: 8. This CDR3 reads CASNTLAGAVDTQYF. In nucleotides, the CDR3 is TGTGCCAGCAACACACTAGCGGGAGCGGTAGATACGCAGTATTTT.

This chain links TRBV19 with TRBJ1-1; D gene uncertain. The CDR3 is made up of 15 amino acids. Germline-derived CDR1 and CDR2 are LNHDA and SQIVND (reference sequence). The V gene lost 4 bases and the J gene lost 4 bases, with 16 bases spanning the gap. The CDR3 nucleotides are TGTGCCAGTAGTACCCCACGCGGTTGGATCACTGAAGCTTTCTTT. Residues: CASSTPRGWITEAFF.

The chain employs TRBV9 and TRBJ2-1, with TRBD1 matching 8 bases. This CDR3 spans 16 amino acids. V was clipped by 3 bases and J by 7 bases; unmatched bases: 12. Germline values: CDR1 SGDLS, CDR2 YYNGEE. CDR3 sequence (DNA): TGTGCCAGCAGCGAGAACAGGGGGACTTCTACAAATGAGCAGTTCTTC. It specifies CASSENRGTSTNEQFF.

The V call is TRBV10-3, the J call TRBJ1-4, with 7 bases aligning to TRBD1. The CDR3 sequence is 17 residues long. The V segment lost 2 bases and the J segment 0 bases; nucleotides outside the gene matches: 6. CDR1 and CDR2 (germline): ENHRY, SYGVKD. CDR3 protein: CAISEALTGSTNEKLFF. The CDR3 DNA sequence: TGTGCCATCAGTGAGGCTTTGACAGGGTCAACTAATGAAAAACTGTTTTTT.

This clone was seen more than once but under ten times. The genes are TRBV18 and TRBJ1-1, with 11 nucleotides matching TRBD1. Germline assignment: CDR1 KGHSH and CDR2 LQKENI. CDR3 length: 19 amino acids. Losses at the gene ends were 3 bases for V and 0 bases for J; bases not matched to a gene: 12. CDR3 in DNA: TGTGCCAGCTCACCTCCAATTGAAGGGACAGGGGGTTTGAACACTGAAGCTTTCTTT. Its protein product is CASSPPIEGTGGLNTEAFF.

This chain links TRBV6-6 with TRBJ2-3; TRBD2 might be the D (5 bases). The germline V gene encodes CDR1 MNHNY and CDR2 SVGAGI (reference sequence). Trimming took off 2 bases at V and 1 base at J, with 10 bases between the two ends. There are 15 residues in the CDR3. For the CDR3, the DNA is TGTGCCAGCAGTTACGAGTTGCGGGGCACAGATACGCAGTATTTT. Translated: CASSYELRGTDTQYF.